This T cell receptor (beta chain) was sequenced for a study of cytomegalovirus exposure and HLA in healthy donors. The PCR made use of 60 Vbeta and 13 Jbeta primers. The repertoire was sequenced with immunoSEQ multiplex PCR; TCRdb's copy has only in-frame clones and lacks some. The sample yields over 150,000 clones, roughly 76% seen once. On this clone: The antigen is unknown.

General study results and limits: A previous analysis found most TCR beta V segments productive roughly 90% or roughly 30% of the time. In a later analysis, an Asian-associated ancestry cluster reportedly showed fewer N-insertions than the approximately 660-donor mean. Reports state that TCR beta sequences accurately predicted most subjects' HLA-A and HLA-B alleles.

This CDR3 comprises 14 residues. Between the trimmed V and J ends, which lost 5 bases and 5 bases, there was a span of 14 bases. Germline V gene lookup returns CDR1 SGHAT and CDR2 FQNNGV. The sequenced sample consisted of PBMCs. The TCR originated in a human donor in good health. This rearrangement joins TRBV11-2 to TRBJ2-3, with a tentative D call TRBD2 (6 bases). CDR3 nucleotide sequence: TGTGCCAGCAGCCCCCGACTAGTCCTAGATACGCAGTATTTT. This gives the protein CASSPRLVLDTQYF. Using reference TRBV11-2 and TRBJ2-3 for the parts outside the CDR3, the full variable domain is EAGVAQSPRYKIIEKRQSVAFWCNPISGHATLYWYQQILGQGPKLLIQFQNNGVVDDSQLPKDRFSAERLKGVDSTLKIQPAKLEDSAVYLCASSPRLVLDTQYFGPGTRLTVL.